This T cell receptor beta chain was sequenced in a study of blood T cell repertoires in COVID-19. About the study: Nucleic acid was either cDNA or gDNA, and it came from T cells, B-cell-depleted T cells, or PBMCs.

The V end lost 0 bases, the J end lost 5 bases, and 11 bases lay between the germline ends. Germline CDR1 and CDR2: SGHRS and YFSETQ. There are 15 residues in the CDR3. Profiling relied on immunoSEQ multiplex PCR, and the TCRdb table lists in-frame clones only, not all of them. The table has roughly 160,000 clones, approximately 83% seen once. The material sequenced was peripheral blood. This clonotype originated in a woman of 80 years or more with acute or convalescent COVID-19. The V and J genes are TRBV5-1 and TRBJ2-2, with D tentatively TRBD2 (5 bases). The CDR3 here is CASSLGTRGTGELFF. The CDR3 bases are TGCGCCAGCAGCTTGGGTACACGAGGGACCGGGGAGCTGTTTTTT.